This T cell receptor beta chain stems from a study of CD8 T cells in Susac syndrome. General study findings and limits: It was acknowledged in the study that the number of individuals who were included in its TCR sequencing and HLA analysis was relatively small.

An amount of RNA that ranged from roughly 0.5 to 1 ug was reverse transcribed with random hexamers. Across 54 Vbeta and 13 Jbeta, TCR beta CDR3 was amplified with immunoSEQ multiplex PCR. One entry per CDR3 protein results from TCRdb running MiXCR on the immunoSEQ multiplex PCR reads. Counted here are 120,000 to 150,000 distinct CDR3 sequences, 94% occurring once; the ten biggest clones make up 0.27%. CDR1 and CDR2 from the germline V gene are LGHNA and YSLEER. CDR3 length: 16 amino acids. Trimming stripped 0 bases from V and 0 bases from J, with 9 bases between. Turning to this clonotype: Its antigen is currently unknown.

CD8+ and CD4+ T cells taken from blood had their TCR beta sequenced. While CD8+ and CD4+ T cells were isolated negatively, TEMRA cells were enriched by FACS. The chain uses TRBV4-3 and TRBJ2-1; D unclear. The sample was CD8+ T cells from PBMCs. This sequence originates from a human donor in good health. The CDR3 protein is CASSQDGEFSYNEQFF. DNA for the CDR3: TGCGCCAGCAGCCAAGATGGTGAGTTCTCCTACAATGAGCAGTTCTTC.